The rows below give T cell receptor beta chains drawn from one sample of a study of cytomegalovirus exposure and HLA in healthy donors. Libraries were prepared by immunoSEQ multiplex PCR; TCRdb keeps only in-frame clonotypes and omits some of them. The table lists 120,000 or so clones, about 78% of them singletons. Sequences were obtained from PBMCs. The receptors were gathered from a man aged 30 to 39 in good health and CMV-seronegative. CDR3s leave out the opening cysteine and the closing phenylalanine or tryptophan. Each record gives: V gene, J gene, D gene, CDR3 protein. A D gene is named only where the DNA matches it firmly.

TRBV7-9	TRBJ1-1	NA	ASSYTTGSGAF
TRBV4-2	TRBJ2-5	TRBD1	ASSPGQGAEETQY
TRBV5-1	TRBJ1-1	NA	ASSPNGVGTEAF
TRBV4-2	TRBJ1-6	NA	ASSQNPGVRNSPLH
TRBV10-3	TRBJ1-3	NA	AISEWEGSAGNTIY
TRBV11-2	TRBJ2-1	NA	ASSISRVPGEQF
TRBV6-1	TRBJ2-2	NA	ASSGEGNGELF
TRBV5-6	TRBJ2-1	NA	ASSLAVWADSYNEQF
TRBV4-3	TRBJ1-2	NA	ASSQEGGQGGFYGYT
TRBV19	TRBJ2-7	TRBD1	ASRRRRGQGDEQY
TRBV7-8	TRBJ1-1	TRBD1	ASSFLTGGITEAF
TRBV18	TRBJ1-1	TRBD1	ASSGQGNTEAF
TRBV7-9	TRBJ1-3	NA	ASSPAVPGDTIY
TRBV6-1	TRBJ1-1	TRBD1	ASSEAEGTGANTEAF
TRBV7-9	TRBJ2-5	NA	ASSPPGRKETQY
TRBV9	TRBJ2-2	NA	ASSPHQVMAGELF
TRBV10-3	TRBJ1-2	NA	AISESRDGYT
TRBV5-1	NA	NA	ASSLSEVYEQY
TRBV2	TRBJ2-1	NA	ASSALRGSNEQF